These 8 T cell receptor beta chains were sequenced from one sample in a study of blood T cell repertoires in COVID-19. Repertoires were generated with immunoSEQ multiplex PCR, while TCRdb's copy carries only in-frame clones and drops some. The top ten clones hold roughly 10% of a sample with approximately 390,000 clones, about 87% of them seen once. The material sequenced was PBMCs or T cells enriched from blood (not recorded which). These receptors all come from a woman aged 45-59 years who had recovered from COVID-19.

To note about this clone: This sequence may be a read error, since a much larger clone differs from it by one base. Other DNA sequences within the sample encode an identical CDR3. The rearrangement links TRBV7-6 to TRBJ1-2, with a weak D call TRBD1 (6 bases). The V and J ends lost 5 bases and 2 bases respectively, with 9 bases between them. The germline V gene has CDR1 SGHVS and CDR2 FNYEAQ. This CDR3 has 13 amino acids. The CDR3 sequence: CASSPQGNYGYTF. As DNA, the CDR3 is TGTGCCAGCAGCCCCCAGGGGAACTATGGCTACACCTTC.

This clone appeared a single time. The genes are TRBV7-9 and TRBJ2-3; 9 bases are shared with TRBD2. Trimming took 3 bases from V and 4 from J; bases not matched to a gene: 11. The CDR3 extends over 17 amino acids. Germline CDR1 and CDR2: SEHNR and FQNEAQ (reference sequence). DNA of the CDR3: TGTGCCAGCAGCTTTTTCTTCGGTAGCGGGGGACCAGATACGCAGTATTTT. Amino acids: CASSFFFGSGGPDTQYF.

V and J are TRBV7-9 and TRBJ2-7; D is unresolved. This CDR3 spans 14 amino acids. Trimming stripped 4 bases from V and 0 bases from J, with 10 bases between. Looked up from germline, CDR1 is SEHNR and CDR2 is FQNEAQ (reference sequence). CDR3 sequence (DNA): TGTGCCAGCAGCTCCGAGTTTAGCTCCTACGAGCAGTACTTC. Amino acids: CASSSEFSSYEQYF.

Written as DNA, the CDR3 is TGCGCCAGCAGCTTGGGACTAGCGGGGGGGCCGGGATACAATGAGCAGTTCTTC. Translating it yields CASSLGLAGGPGYNEQFF. The chain combines TRBV5-1 with TRBJ2-1; 14 bases are shared with TRBD2. The CDR3 length is 18 residues. The ends lost 0 bases at V and 4 bases at J; junction bases unmatched: 6. In germline, CDR1 is SGHRS, CDR2 YFSETQ.

The V and J genes are TRBV11-2 and TRBJ2-5; 7 positions agree with TRBD1. The CDR3 has 14 residues. The J segment lost 1 base and the V segment lost 5 bases, leaving 4 bases of the junction unmatched. The germline CDR1 and CDR2 sequences are SGHAT and FQNNGV. DNA for the CDR3: TGTGCCAGCAGCCTATGGGACAGCCAAGAGACCCAGTACTTC. Its protein product is CASSLWDSQETQYF.

The gene calls are TRBV27 and TRBJ2-1; D call uncertain. The CDR3 sequence is 17 residues long. Germline V CDR1 and CDR2: MNHEY, SMNVEV (reference sequence). V was shortened by 6 bases and J by 0 bases, with 18 bases between the two germline ends. Here the CDR3 DNA reads TGTGCCAGCAGGCGTAGAGAGCGATTGAGCTCCTACAATGAGCAGTTCTTC. It yields the protein CASRRRERLSSYNEQFF.

V is TRBV9 and J is TRBJ2-5; 12 nucleotides agree with TRBD2. The CDR3 runs 16 residues. Trimming cost V 0 bases and J 2 bases; bases outside gene matches: 2. Germline V gives CDR1 SGDLS, CDR2 YYNGEE. The CDR3 sequence is CASSVALAGGQETQYF. CDR3 DNA: TGTGCCAGCAGCGTAGCCCTAGCGGGGGGGCAAGAGACCCAGTACTTC.

J is TRBJ2-7 and V is TRBV11-2, with D tentatively TRBD1 (6 bases). This CDR3 is built from 19 residues. With 0 bases removed from V and 0 bases from J, the gap between germline ends came to 21 bases. Germline V CDR1 and CDR2: SGHAT, FQNNGV. The CDR3 DNA reads as TGTGCCAGCAGCTTAGATCTAACTTTTGGCAGGGGAAGCTCCTACGAGCAGTACTTC. Translating gives CASSLDLTFGRGSSYEQYF.